What follows are 32 T cell receptor beta chains derived from one specimen sequenced in a study of shared T cell receptors in the human thymus. Generated by immunoSEQ multiplex PCR, the TCRdb table keeps only in-frame clones and is missing some. The table lists hundreds of thousands of clones, over 75% of them singletons. These records were also assigned to another study, of human thymus T cells.

Sequenced sample: thymocytes. The receptors stem from a boy in the first two years of life with a congenital heart defect.

The genes are TRBV5-1 and TRBJ2-5; TRBD1 matches 8 bases. The V and J ends lost 1 base and 1 base, in that order; junction bases with no gene match: 6. CDR3 length: 16 amino acids. CDR1 is SGHRS and CDR2 is YFSETQ in the germline V gene. CDR3 bases: TGCGCCAGCAGCTTGTTAGGGACAGGCCTCCAAGAGACCCAGTACTTC. This codes for CASSLLGTGLQETQYF. Complete variable domain (other parts from reference TRBV5-1 and TRBJ2-5): KAGVTQTPRYLIKTRGQQVTLSCSPISGHRSVSWYQQTPGQGLQFLFEYFSETQRNKGNFPGRFSGRQFSNSRSEMNVSTLELGDSALYLCASSLLGTGLQETQYFGPGTRLLVL.

The V call is TRBV29-1, the J call TRBJ2-4, with 8 bases matching TRBD2. Trimming at V came to 4 bases and at J to 5 bases, leaving 7 bases not matched to a gene. The CDR3 has 14 amino acids. Per germline, CDR1 SQVTM and CDR2 ANQGSEA. CDR3: CSVVFGGGQNIQYF. In DNA form, the CDR3 reads TGCAGCGTTGTATTCGGCGGGGGGCAAAACATTCAGTACTTC. Looking up the rest from reference TRBV29-1 and TRBJ2-4 gives the full variable domain: SAVISQKPSRDICQRGTSLTIQCQVDSQVTMMFWYRQQPGQSLTLIATANQGSEATYESGFVIDKFPISRPNLTFSTLTVSNMSPEDSSIYLCSVVFGGGQNIQYFGAGTRLSVL.

The V gene is TRBV7-9, the J gene TRBJ1-3; D uncertain. V was trimmed by 9 bases and J by 3 bases, leaving 3 bases between them. Germline V gene lookup returns CDR1 SEHNR and CDR2 FQNEAQ (reference sequence). CDR3 size: 10 residues. The CDR3 region is CASYGNTIYF. The CDR3 bases are TGTGCCAGTTATGGAAACACCATATATTTT.

For the CDR3, the DNA is TGTGCCAGCAGCGTAGCTGGGGCGGGGTCCCCACATCAGGAGCAGTTCTTC. This codes for CASSVAGAGSPHQEQFF. This chain uses TRBV9 with TRBJ2-1; maybe TRBD2 (6 bases). V lost 0 bases to trimming and J lost 10 bases, with 23 bases between them. Germline V gene lookup returns CDR1 SGDLS and CDR2 YYNGEE. The CDR3 has 17 amino acids.

In regard to this clone: At one of its ends the junction is not consistent with the germline gene, which may arise from a read error. The rearrangement joins TRBV6-1 to TRBJ2-1, with D maybe TRBD2 (7 bases). Germline V CDR1 and CDR2: MNHNS, SASEGT. CDR3 size: 14 residues. DNA of the CDR3: TGTGCCAGTGGGGGGGCTAACCCCTACCATGAGCAGTTCTTC. This codes for CASGGANPYHEQFF.

The genes are TRBV4-1 and TRBJ2-7; D gene unclear. This CDR3 has 19 residues. Trimming removed 0 bases from V and 5 bases from J, with 26 bases in between. Germline CDR1 is MGHRA and CDR2 is YSYEKL. The DNA of the CDR3 is TGCGCCAGCAGCCAAGAAAATCCCTGGAACAGTTCAATCAGGCACGAGCAGTACTTC. As protein: CASSQENPWNSSIRHEQYF.

The chain recombines TRBV9 with TRBJ2-7; 7 bases are shared with TRBD1. J lost 6 bases, V lost 3 bases, and 12 bases had no gene match. This CDR3 contains 15 residues. Germline values: CDR1 SGDLS, CDR2 YYNGEE. The CDR3 region is CASSAYGTEMGEQYF. The CDR3 region has the DNA TGTGCCAGCAGCGCTTACGGGACAGAAATGGGCGAGCAGTACTTC.

The CDR3 reads CASSPDRDYEQYF. Here the CDR3 DNA reads TGTGCCAGCAGCCCTGACAGGGACTACGAGCAGTACTTC. The chain joins TRBV5-5 to TRBJ2-7, with 7 bases that match TRBD1. With 4 bases clipped from V and 3 bases from J, the junction kept 4 bases outside the gene matches. The CDR3 is made up of 13 amino acids. Germline lookup yields CDR1 SGHKS and CDR2 YYEKEE (reference sequence).

CDR3 bases: TGTGCCATCAATAGCGGGAGCTACAATGAGCAGTTCTTC. As protein: CAINSGSYNEQFF. The chain carries TRBV10-3 and TRBJ2-1; TRBD2 aligns across 9 bases. Germline-derived CDR1 and CDR2 are ENHRY and SYGVKD. The V segment lost 7 bases and the J segment 3 bases; nucleotides outside the gene matches: 1. This CDR3 has 13 residues.

This chain links TRBV18 with TRBJ1-5; a possible D gene is TRBD1 (5 bases). This CDR3 comprises 15 residues. V lost 3 bases and J 0 bases, leaving 9 bases between the germline ends. Germline V lookup: CDR1 KGHSH, CDR2 LQKENI. The CDR3 coding sequence is TGTGCCAGCTCACCCAGGGCGTATAGCAATCAGCCCCAGCATTTT. Protein: CASSPRAYSNQPQHF.

The chain joins TRBV7-2 to TRBJ2-5, with TRBD2 identical over 8 bases. CDR1 and CDR2 from the germline V gene are SGHTA and FQGNSA. This CDR3 contains 17 residues. The trim removed 4 bases at V and 3 bases at J, leaving 13 bases unmatched. The CDR3 DNA reads TGTGCCAGCAGCTCACGAGAGCGGGAGCACAAAGAAGAGACCCAGTACTTC. It yields the protein CASSSREREHKEETQYF.

This chain links TRBV28 with TRBJ1-6; 7 nucleotides line up with TRBD1. After removal of 4 bases from V and 4 bases from J, the junction contained 7 bases not matched to a gene. The germline V gene encodes CDR1 MDHEN and CDR2 SYDVKM. The CDR3 runs to 16 residues. CDR3 DNA: TGTGCCAGCAGTTCAAAGAGGGGGCTATATAATTCACCCCTCCACTTT. Protein sequence: CASSSKRGLYNSPLHF.

This clone was seen only a few times. The chain couples TRBV4-3 to TRBJ2-3; 8 nucleotides match TRBD2. This CDR3 comprises 17 residues. Germline lookup yields CDR1 LGHNA and CDR2 YSLEER. The trim removed 1 base at V and 4 bases at J, leaving 10 bases unmatched. The CDR3 protein is CASSQGWNSGTPDTQYF. The DNA of the CDR3 is TGCGCCAGCAGCCAAGGGTGGAATAGCGGGACCCCAGATACGCAGTATTTT.

This clone was seen only once. The chain is built from TRBV28 and TRBJ2-1, with D perhaps matching TRBD1 (6 bases). CDR3 size: 15 residues. V was shortened by 6 bases and J by 5 bases, with 17 bases between the two germline ends. Germline V gives CDR1 MDHEN, CDR2 SYDVKM. The CDR3 is CASRPTGTLHNEQFF. Written as DNA, the CDR3 is TGTGCCAGCAGGCCCACAGGGACCCTACACAATGAGCAGTTCTTC.

The chain joins TRBV28 to TRBJ1-5; D is perhaps TRBD1 (6 bases). The CDR3 is 15 amino acids. Looked up from germline, CDR1 is MDHEN and CDR2 is SYDVKM. The V end was cut by 3 bases, the J end by 0 bases, with 9 bases between. The CDR3 sequence: CASSLVGGSNQPQHF. DNA of the CDR3: TGTGCCAGCAGTTTGGTAGGGGGTAGCAATCAGCCCCAGCATTTT.

V gene TRBV4-1 combines with J gene TRBJ1-1, with 10 positions matching TRBD1. The CDR3 loop spans 16 amino acids. With 3 bases clipped from V and 1 base from J, the junction kept 5 bases outside the gene matches. Germline V gives CDR1 MGHRA, CDR2 YSYEKL. The CDR3 DNA is TGCGCCAGCAGCCACCTCCGACAGGGGGCGAACACTGAAGCTTTCTTT. Amino acid sequence: CASSHLRQGANTEAFF.

CDR3 protein: CSVGQEPYEQYF. Written as DNA, the CDR3 is TGCAGCGTAGGACAGGAACCCTACGAGCAGTACTTC. This chain uses TRBV29-1 with TRBJ2-7, with 7 bases fitting TRBD1. The CDR3 totals 12 residues. J was trimmed by 2 bases and V by 6 bases; bases with no gene match: 4. CDR1 and CDR2 from the germline V gene are SQVTM and ANQGSEA.

The chain employs TRBV11-2 and TRBJ2-3; D perhaps matches TRBD2 (6 bases). The V end was cut by 5 bases, the J end by 1 base, with 10 bases between. CDR3 length: 14 residues. The germline CDR1 and CDR2 sequences are SGHAT and FQNNGV. The CDR3 nucleotides read TGTGCCAGCAGCATGAAGCGGGGCACAGATACGCAGTATTTT. This gives the protein CASSMKRGTDTQYF. Full variable domain (rest looked up from reference TRBV11-2 and TRBJ2-3): EAGVAQSPRYKIIEKRQSVAFWCNPISGHATLYWYQQILGQGPKLLIQFQNNGVVDDSQLPKDRFSAERLKGVDSTLKIQPAKLEDSAVYLCASSMKRGTDTQYFGPGTRLTVL.

The chain links TRBV2 to TRBJ2-7, with 14 bases matching TRBD2. Looked up from germline, CDR1 is SNHLY and CDR2 is FYNNEI. The CDR3 runs to 18 residues. The ends lost 2 bases at V and 5 bases at J; junction bases unmatched: 11. CDR3 amino acids: CASSEPHPGLAGAHEQYF. The CDR3 bases are TGTGCCAGCAGTGAACCCCACCCGGGACTAGCGGGAGCTCACGAGCAGTACTTC. The variable domain in full, completed from reference TRBV2 and TRBJ2-7, reads EPEVTQTPSHQVTQMGQEVILRCVPISNHLYFYWYRQILGQKVEFLVSFYNNEISEKSEIFDDQFSVERPDGSNFTLKIRSTKLEDSAMYFCASSEPHPGLAGAHEQYFGPGTRLTVT.

The V call is TRBV5-1, the J call TRBJ2-3; 13 bases fit TRBD2. Germline CDR1 reads SGHRS; CDR2 reads YFSETQ. The CDR3 is 17 residues long. With V trimmed by 6 bases and J by 4 bases, 11 bases remained unmatched. This chain's CDR3 is CASTRLAGGPFSDTQYF. In DNA, the CDR3 is TGCGCCAGCACTAGACTAGCGGGGGGCCCGTTCTCAGATACGCAGTATTTT.

V and J are TRBV6-5 and TRBJ2-7; 7 bases align to TRBD1. Per the germline V gene, CDR1 is MNHEY and CDR2 is SVGAGI. CDR3 size: 15 residues. The V and J ends lost 2 bases and 3 bases, in that order; junction bases with no gene match: 7. The CDR3 region is CASSYGLTGYYEQYF. The CDR3 DNA sequence: TGTGCCAGCAGTTACGGTTTGACAGGGTACTACGAGCAGTACTTC.

The CDR3 DNA sequence: TGTGCCAGCAGTTACATCAGCGGGAGGTTTGACGAGCAGTACTTC. Protein sequence: CASSYISGRFDEQYF. The gene calls are TRBV6-5 and TRBJ2-7, with TRBD2 matching over 9 bases. The CDR3 sequence is 15 residues long. With V trimmed by 2 bases and J by 5 bases, 7 bases remained unmatched. Per germline, CDR1 MNHEY and CDR2 SVGAGI.

The chain's CDR3 is CASSLRGGADEQYF. CDR3 nucleotide sequence: TGTGCCAGCAGCTTACGAGGGGGGGCAGACGAGCAGTACTTC. The gene calls are TRBV7-6 and TRBJ2-7, with D maybe TRBD2 (7 bases). V was cut by 2 bases and J by 5 bases, with 13 bases left in between. The V gene's germline CDR1 is SGHVS and CDR2 FNYEAQ. This CDR3 region has 14 residues.

The J gene is TRBJ2-2, the V gene TRBV14; 13 nucleotides agree with TRBD2. V shed 2 bases, J shed 0 bases, and the junction held 6 bases outside the gene matches. The CDR3 loop spans 19 amino acids. The germline V gene encodes CDR1 SGHDN and CDR2 FVKESK. The CDR3 nucleotides are TGTGCCAGCAGCCAAAAGGGACTAGCGGGACCTGCGAACACCGGGGAGCTGTTTTTT. This sequence encodes CASSQKGLAGPANTGELFF.

The rearrangement uses TRBV9 and TRBJ2-1; the match to TRBD2 covers 7 bases. Germline V gene data show CDR1 as SGDLS and CDR2 as YYNGEE. The CDR3 runs 20 residues. V lost 0 bases to trimming and J lost 3 bases; unmatched junction nucleotides: 18. In nucleotides, the CDR3 is TGTGCCAGCAGCGTAGGAACCCGAGAGGGAGGGCCGTCTAGCTACAATGAGCAGTTCTTC. Residues: CASSVGTREGGPSSYNEQFF.

V gene TRBV27 combines with J gene TRBJ1-5; D is perhaps TRBD1 (6 bases). The V gene's germline CDR1 is MNHEY and CDR2 SMNVEV (reference sequence). The CDR3 has 15 residues. Trimming removed 2 bases from V and 4 bases from J, with 12 bases in between. CDR3 sequence: CASSLGATGNQPQHF. DNA for the CDR3: TGTGCCAGCAGTTTAGGGGCTACAGGGAATCAGCCCCAGCATTTT.

The V gene is TRBV29-1, the J gene TRBJ2-7; a possible D gene is TRBD1 (6 bases). Per the germline V gene, CDR1 is SQVTM and CDR2 is ANQGSEA. CDR3 size: 12 residues. Deletions cut 6 bases from V and 2 bases from J, with 11 bases between. This chain's CDR3 is CSVETGPYEQYF. For the CDR3, the DNA is TGCAGCGTGGAAACAGGGCCCTACGAGCAGTACTTC.

The rearrangement uses TRBV20-1 and TRBJ1-2; D ambiguous. V was trimmed by 1 base and J by 7 bases, leaving 7 bases between them. Germline V gives CDR1 DFQATT, CDR2 SNEGSKA (reference sequence). The CDR3 is 11 amino acids. CDR3: CSARAALGYTF. The CDR3 coding sequence is TGCAGTGCTAGAGCTGCACTTGGCTACACCTTC.

This chain uses TRBV7-2 with TRBJ2-4, with 7 bases matching TRBD2. V shed 1 base, J shed 3 bases, and the junction held 9 bases outside the gene matches. The CDR3 totals 17 residues. In germline, CDR1 is SGHTA, CDR2 FQGNSA. This chain's CDR3 is CASSLEWEGLFKNIQYF. The CDR3, as DNA: TGTGCCAGCAGCTTAGAGTGGGAGGGCCTTTTCAAAAACATTCAGTACTTC.

The chain combines TRBV5-1 with TRBJ2-3; weak D call: TRBD2 (6 bases). The CDR3 runs 15 residues. Germline-derived CDR1 and CDR2 are SGHRS and YFSETQ. V lost 3 bases and J lost 6, with 17 bases in between. This CDR3 reads CASSSDSGTRDTQYF. In nucleotides, the CDR3 is TGCGCCAGCAGCTCAGACTCAGGGACTCGGGATACGCAGTATTTT.

V and J are TRBV9 and TRBJ2-3, with 9 bases lining up with TRBD2. CDR3 length equals 20 residues. Unmatched junction bases numbered 22, after V lost 6 bases and J lost 2 bases. Per the germline V gene, CDR1 is SGDLS and CDR2 is YYNGEE. The CDR3 sequence is CASTLNPGTALAGLTDTQYF. The CDR3 DNA reads as TGTGCCAGCACCTTGAATCCTGGGACAGCACTAGCGGGCCTCACAGATACGCAGTATTTT.

The rearrangement uses TRBV28 and TRBJ1-5, with no clear D. Germline CDR1 is MDHEN and CDR2 is SYDVKM. The CDR3 length is 16 residues. Trimming shortened V by 6 bases and J by 0 bases, and 15 bases separated the two germline ends. The CDR3 DNA reads as TGTGCCAGCAGCGAGTGGGTCAGGTATAGCAATCAGCCCCAGCATTTT. Translating it yields CASSEWVRYSNQPQHF.